These 20 T cell receptor beta chains came from one sample sequenced in a study of cytomegalovirus exposure and HLA in healthy donors. PCR primers comprised 60 Vbeta and 13 Jbeta primers. Profiling relied on immunoSEQ multiplex PCR, and the TCRdb table lists in-frame clones only, not all of them. The profile shows tens of thousands of clones, 55% to 70% of them singletons. The sample comprised PBMCs. Every receptor here comes from a woman in her forties or fifties in good health and CMV-seronegative.

This clone was seen at least ten times. In DNA, the CDR3 is TGTGCCAGCAGCGGAGCGGTTTCCCCCAACACCGGGGAGCTGTTTTTT. Its protein product is CASSGAVSPNTGELFF. The chain uses TRBV9 and TRBJ2-2; maybe TRBD2 (5 bases). V was cut by 3 bases and J by 2 bases, with 14 bases left in between. Germline V gene lookup returns CDR1 SGDLS and CDR2 YYNGEE. The CDR3 is made up of 16 amino acids.

V usage is TRBV7-3 and J usage is TRBJ2-7, with D possibly being TRBD1 (6 bases). V was pared by 2 bases and J by 2 bases, with 16 bases between. This CDR3 has 16 residues. From germline, CDR1 is SGHTA and CDR2 FQGTGA. CDR3 protein: CASSLGPTGLTYEQYF. The CDR3 nucleotides are TGTGCCAGCAGCTTAGGGCCCACAGGGTTAACCTACGAGCAGTACTTC.

This clone has more than one count but fewer than ten. A read error may produce the germline difference seen at one junction end. This sequence joins TRBV7-7 and TRBJ1-1; D gene unclear. Germline CDR1 SSHAT, CDR2 FNYEAQ (reference sequence). CDR3 length equals 13 residues. CDR3 DNA: TGTGCTAGCAGCTTAGGGCAGAACACTGAAGCTTTCTTT. Residues: CASSLGQNTEAFF.

The J gene is TRBJ1-5, the V gene TRBV2; 8 nucleotides agree with TRBD1. The junction had 5 bases not matched to a gene; V was cut back by 5 bases and J by 5 bases. In germline, CDR1 is SNHLY, CDR2 FYNNEI. This CDR3 spans 14 amino acids. DNA of the CDR3: TGTGCCAGCAGTCCAGGGGGCGCGGATCAGCCCCAGCATTTT. This encodes CASSPGGADQPQHF.

This clone has more than one count but fewer than ten. The V and J genes are TRBV5-4 and TRBJ1-1; no definite D call. The CDR3 has 14 residues. CDR1 and CDR2 from the germline V gene are SGHNT and YYREEE (reference sequence). Trimming cost V 6 bases and J 1 base, with 13 bases left between them. DNA of the CDR3: TGTGCCAGCATCTCGGCCGGGAGGAACACTGAAGCTTTCTTT. This sequence encodes CASISAGRNTEAFF.

The V and J genes are TRBV6-6 and TRBJ1-4, with D possibly matching TRBD1 (6 bases). Germline V gene sequence: CDR1 MNHNY, CDR2 SVGAGI (reference sequence). The CDR3 runs to 14 residues. V was pared by 6 bases and J by 2 bases, with 10 bases between. The CDR3 nucleotides are TGTGCCAGCAGCGGACAGCCCACTAATGAAAAACTGTTTTTT. This gives the protein CASSGQPTNEKLFF.

J is TRBJ1-2 and V is TRBV4-1, with 9 bases aligning to TRBD1. CDR3 length equals 15 residues. V shed 2 bases and J 4 bases; nucleotides not matched to a gene: 5. Per the germline V gene, CDR1 is MGHRA and CDR2 is YSYEKL. CDR3: CASSQPTGGAYGYTF. The CDR3 bases are TGCGCCAGCAGCCAACCCACAGGGGGCGCCTATGGCTACACCTTC.

The CDR3 here is CATSRSIRGEQFF. The CDR3, as DNA: TGTGCCACCAGCAGATCGATCCGAGGAGAGCAGTTCTTC. The J gene is TRBJ2-1, the V gene TRBV15, with D uncertain. The V end was cut by 2 bases, the J end by 10 bases, with 12 bases between. The CDR3 is 13 amino acids. CDR1 and CDR2 (germline): LNHNV, YYDKDF (reference sequence).

The J gene is TRBJ2-2, the V gene TRBV5-1; no firm D call. CDR1 is SGHRS, CDR2 YFSETQ, per germline. V lost 0 bases and J lost 1, with 4 bases in between. The CDR3 covers 14 residues. The CDR3 coding sequence is TGCGCCAGCAGCTTGGGTCAGAACACCGGGGAGCTGTTTTTT. Protein sequence: CASSLGQNTGELFF.

V usage is TRBV7-2 and J usage is TRBJ1-5, with D perhaps matching TRBD1 (5 bases). V gave up 5 bases and J gave up 0 bases, with 8 bases separating them. The length of the CDR3 is 14 residues. CDR1 and CDR2 (germline): SGHTA, FQGNSA. In nucleotides, the CDR3 is TGTGCCAGCAGCCAGACAGTTAGCAATCAGCCCCAGCATTTT. This codes for CASSQTVSNQPQHF.

The chain links TRBV28 to TRBJ1-4; the match to TRBD1 covers 7 bases. The V and J ends lost 8 bases and 6 bases, in that order; junction bases with no gene match: 9. This CDR3 has 14 residues. Per germline, CDR1 MDHEN and CDR2 SYDVKM. The CDR3 nucleotides read TGTGCCAGCTCCTCGGGACAGATCTATGAAAAACTGTTTTTT. Its translation: CASSSGQIYEKLFF.

This sequence joins TRBV7-8 and TRBJ1-4, with D hard to call. V lost 1 base to trimming and J lost 8 bases, with 11 bases between them. This CDR3 has 14 amino acids. Germline CDR1 is SGHVS and CDR2 is FQNEAQ. The CDR3 DNA reads as TGTGCCAGCAGCTTAGATCGGAGTAGAGAAAAACTGTTTTTT. Its translation is CASSLDRSREKLFF.

The gene calls are TRBV27 and TRBJ2-1; 7 nucleotides agree with TRBD2. This CDR3 has 13 amino acids. The junction had 8 bases not matched to a gene; V was cut back by 10 bases and J by 5 bases. Germline V CDR1 and CDR2: MNHEY, SMNVEV (reference sequence). The CDR3 region is CATLRTSNNEQFF. For the CDR3, the DNA is TGTGCCACCCTAAGGACTAGTAACAATGAGCAGTTCTTC.

This sequence joins TRBV18 and TRBJ1-1; D remains unclear. With 3 bases removed from V and 0 bases from J, the gap between germline ends came to 8 bases. Germline V lookup: CDR1 KGHSH, CDR2 LQKENI. The CDR3 extends over 14 amino acids. CDR3 sequence reads: CASSPATMNTEAFF. CDR3 coding DNA: TGTGCCAGCTCACCTGCGACAATGAACACTGAAGCTTTCTTT.

This clone occurred a few times. The chain couples TRBV19 to TRBJ1-2, with 7 bases identical to TRBD1. This CDR3 comprises 14 residues. Trimming cost V 6 bases and J 5 bases; bases outside gene matches: 9. CDR1 and CDR2 from the germline V gene are LNHDA and SQIVND (reference sequence). This chain's CDR3 is CASRSHRDSYGYTF. In DNA form, the CDR3 reads TGTGCCAGTAGAAGTCACCGGGACAGTTATGGCTACACCTTC.

This chain links TRBV18 with TRBJ1-2; 8 nucleotides line up with TRBD1. The CDR3 loop spans 14 amino acids. The germline CDR1 and CDR2 sequences are KGHSH and LQKENI. The ends lost 5 bases at V and 6 bases at J; junction bases unmatched: 8. The CDR3 nucleotides read TGTGCCAGCTCATCCTTTGGACAGGGAGATGGCTACACCTTC. This encodes CASSSFGQGDGYTF.

The chain has TRBV9 and TRBJ2-5; no reliable D call. Trimming pared 4 bases from V and 5 bases from J, leaving 15 bases between. In germline, CDR1 is SGDLS, CDR2 YYNGEE. CDR3 length equals 14 residues. The CDR3 sequence is CASSPHAHGETQYF. The CDR3 bases are TGTGCCAGCAGCCCCCATGCTCACGGGGAGACCCAGTACTTC.

This chain links TRBV19 with TRBJ1-1; 8 positions match TRBD1. This CDR3 region has 13 residues. V lost 4 bases to trimming and J lost 3 bases; unmatched junction nucleotides: 1. Germline CDR1 is LNHDA and CDR2 is SQIVND (reference sequence). CDR3 amino acids: CASSTDRDTEAFF. CDR3 nucleotide sequence: TGTGCCAGTAGTACGGACAGGGACACTGAAGCTTTCTTT.

V is TRBV5-4 and J is TRBJ2-7; D is perhaps TRBD2 (7 bases). The germline V and J ends were trimmed by 0 bases and 5 bases, with 18 bases remaining between them. The CDR3 extends over 16 amino acids. Per germline, CDR1 SGHNT and CDR2 YYREEE (reference sequence). CDR3 in amino acids: CASSLGLASGTNEQYF. In nucleotides, the CDR3 is TGTGCCAGCAGCTTGGGACTAGCCTCGGGGACAAACGAGCAGTACTTC.

The chain employs TRBV7-8 and TRBJ2-2; perhaps TRBD1 as D (7 bases). The length of the CDR3 is 15 residues. Deletions cut 5 bases from V and 3 bases from J, with 13 bases between. CDR1 SGHVS and CDR2 FQNEAQ come from the germline V gene. In nucleotides, the CDR3 is TGTGCCAGCAGCCTTGACAGGGAGGACACCGGGGAGCTGTTTTTT. Translation: CASSLDREDTGELFF.